The present T cell receptor beta chain was sequenced within a study of siplizumab effects on memory and regulatory T cells. Overall study findings and caveats: Versus roughly 27% in controls, the mappable alloreactive CD4+ clones averaged about 63% Treg-derived with siplizumab. About 75-95% of proliferating CD4+ or CD8+ clones had no assignable naive or memory phenotype. The suppressive capacity of proliferating Tregs from siplizumab cultures remained unconfirmed.

About this clone itself: Antigen: not known.

The CDR3 has 14 residues. With 4 bases clipped from V and 11 bases from J, the junction kept 13 bases outside the gene matches. Per germline, CDR1 SGDLS and CDR2 YYNGEE. Profiled with immunoSEQ multiplex PCR; TCRdb holds only in-frame clones, not every one. The data show roughly 93,000 clones, 85% to 95% seen once. Sequencing used non-Treg CD4+ T cells sorted from blood. This TCR was recovered from a human donor in good health. This chain links TRBV9 with TRBJ1-1; 8 bases map to TRBD1. The chain's CDR3 is CASSPHYRGSGAFF. The CDR3 nucleotides are TGTGCCAGCAGCCCACATTACAGGGGGAGCGGGGCTTTCTTT.